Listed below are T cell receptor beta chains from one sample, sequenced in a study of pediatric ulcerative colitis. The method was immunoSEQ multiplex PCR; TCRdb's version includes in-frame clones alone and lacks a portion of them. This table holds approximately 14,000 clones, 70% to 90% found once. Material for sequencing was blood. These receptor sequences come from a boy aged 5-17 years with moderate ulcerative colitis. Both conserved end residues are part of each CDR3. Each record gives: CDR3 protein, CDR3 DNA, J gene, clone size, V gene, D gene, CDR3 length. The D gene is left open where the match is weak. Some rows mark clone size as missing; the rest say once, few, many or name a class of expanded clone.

CASSEGAVGEKLFF | TGCGCCAGCAGTGAAGGGGCCGTGGGTGAAAAACTGTTTTTT | TRBJ1-4 | . | TRBV10-1 | . | 14
CASSPSVGSEKLFF | TGTGCCAGCTCACCAAGCGTGGGGAGTGAAAAACTGTTTTTT | TRBJ1-4 | . | TRBV18 | . | 14
CASSPDRNYGYTF | TGTGCCAGCAGCCCGGACCGAAACTATGGCTACACCTTC | TRBJ1-2 | . | TRBV7-8 | . | 13
CASSPTSPGPYEQYF | TGTGCCAGCTCACCAACGTCCCCAGGTCCCTACGAGCAGTACTTC | TRBJ2-7 | . | TRBV18 | . | 15
CAPPRRVWRGINEQFF | TGTGCCCCCCCCCGTAGGGTTTGGCGGGGGATAAATGAGCAGTTCTTC | TRBJ2-1 | . | TRBV2 | TRBD2 | 16
CASSEREAAPYEQYF | TGTGCCAGCAGTGAGCGGGAGGCTGCCCCCTACGAGCAGTACTTC | TRBJ2-7 | . | TRBV6-1 | TRBD2 | 15
CASSVGLAGEYNEQFF | TGTGCCAGCAGCGTAGGACTAGCGGGGGAGTACAATGAGCAGTTCTTC | TRBJ2-1 | . | TRBV9 | TRBD2 | 16
CASSLRGSTDTQYF | TGTGCCAGCAGCTTACGCGGCAGTACAGATACGCAGTATTTT | TRBJ2-3 | . | TRBV7-2 | . | 14
CASSWGLAGGVGGELFF | TGTGCCAGCAGCTGGGGACTAGCGGGAGGGGTAGGCGGGGAGCTGTTTTTT | TRBJ2-2 | . | TRBV11-2 | TRBD2 | 17
CASSPGTSGGEQETQYF | TGTGCCAGCAGCCCGGGGACTAGCGGGGGGGAACAAGAGACCCAGTACTTC | TRBJ2-5 | . | TRBV7-2 | TRBD2 | 17
CAVNRGNTEAFF | TGTGCAGTAAACCGGGGGAACACTGAAGCTTTCTTT | TRBJ1-1 | . | TRBV28 | . | 12
CASSVDRRYEQYF | TGTGCCAGCAGCGTCGACAGACGATACGAGCAGTACTTC | TRBJ2-7 | . | TRBV2 | . | 13
CARSPGGTGQKTYNEQFF | TGTGCCAGAAGCCCCGGGGGGACGGGACAGAAGACTTACAATGAGCAGTTCTTC | TRBJ2-1 | . | TRBV5-3 | . | 18
CASRLVTLAGDEQFF | TGTGCAAGTCGCTTAGTTACCCTAGCGGGAGATGAGCAGTTCTTC | TRBJ2-1 | . | TRBV12-2 | . | 15
CASSLGGLLSYNEQFF | TGTGCCAGCAGCTTAGGGGGACTCCTCTCCTACAATGAGCAGTTCTTC | TRBJ2-1 | . | TRBV7-9 | . | 16
CASSVTLGGGQETQYF | TGTGCCAGCAGCGTAACCTTAGGTGGCGGTCAAGAGACCCAGTACTTC | TRBJ2-5 | . | TRBV9 | . | 16
CASSGDGSTDTQYF | TGTGCCAGCAGTGGGGACGGAAGCACAGATACGCAGTATTTT | TRBJ2-3 | once | TRBV6-4 | . | 14
CASSLGSGEGYNEQFF | TGTGCCAGCAGTCTGGGTAGCGGGGAGGGCTACAATGAGCAGTTCTTC | TRBJ2-1 | . | TRBV7-3 | TRBD2 | 16
CASTTRASNKEAFF | TGTGCCAGCACCACGCGGGCGAGTAACAAAGAAGCTTTCTTT | TRBJ1-1 | once | TRBV5-6 | . | 14
CASSPAREQFF | TGTGCCAGCAGCCCGGCGCGGGAGCAGTTCTTC | TRBJ2-1 | . | TRBV7-2 | . | 11
CASSDPLGGPNTEAFF | TGTGCCAGCAGTGACCCCCTGGGGGGGCCGAACACTGAAGCTTTCTTT | TRBJ1-1 | . | TRBV6-1 | . | 16
CASSQRLDEQYF | TGTGCCAGCAGCCAAAGGCTGGACGAGCAGTACTTC | TRBJ2-7 | few | TRBV14 | . | 12
CASSIGTSGSVYEQFF | TGTGCCAGTAGTATCGGGACTAGCGGGAGTGTCTATGAGCAGTTCTTC | TRBJ2-1 | . | TRBV19 | TRBD2 | 16
CASSLTTGGVGTQYF | TGCGCCAGCAGCTTGACAACAGGGGGGGTCGGGACCCAGTACTTC | TRBJ2-5 | . | TRBV5-1 | . | 15
CASSAGSSGANVLTF | TGTGCCAGCAGCGCCGGGAGTTCTGGGGCCAACGTCCTGACTTTC | TRBJ2-6 | once | TRBV5-4 | . | 15
CASSLVGAHEQYF | TGTGCCAGCAGCTTGGTGGGAGCCCACGAGCAGTACTTC | TRBJ2-7 | once | TRBV5-4 | . | 13
CASSLSGPRETQYF | TGTGCCAGCAGCTTGTCTGGTCCGCGAGAGACCCAGTACTTC | TRBJ2-5 | . | TRBV11-2 | . | 14
CASSSTGTGAYEQYF | TGTGCCAGCAGCTCGACCGGGACAGGGGCCTACGAGCAGTACTTC | TRBJ2-7 | . | TRBV7-2 | TRBD1 | 15
CASSIVASTETQYF | TGTGCCAGTAGTATAGTGGCTAGCACGGAGACCCAGTACTTC | TRBJ2-5 | . | TRBV19 | . | 14
CASSYVGLAGGPGNEQFF | TGTGCCAGCAGTTACGTGGGACTAGCGGGAGGGCCAGGCAATGAGCAGTTCTTC | TRBJ2-1 | . | TRBV28 | TRBD2 | 18
CASSRTGTQYF | TGTGCCAGCAGTCGGACGGGTACGCAGTATTTT | TRBJ2-3 | . | TRBV7-9 | . | 11
CASSHRRDYEQYF | TGCGCCAGCAGCCACAGACGGGACTACGAGCAGTACTTC | TRBJ2-7 | . | TRBV4-1 | . | 13
CASSISPSLRETQYF | TGTGCCAGTAGTATTAGTCCTAGCCTGCGGGAGACCCAGTACTTC | TRBJ2-5 | . | TRBV19 | . | 15
CASSLSGSGNTIYF | TGTGCCAGCAGCTTATCTGGCTCTGGAAACACCATATATTTT | TRBJ1-3 | . | TRBV7-9 | . | 14
CASSLAGLVADTQYF | TGCGCCAGCAGCTTAGCGGGACTAGTAGCAGATACGCAGTATTTT | TRBJ2-3 | . | TRBV5-1 | TRBD2 | 15
CASSLAQTDQGQFF | TGTGCCAGCAGCTTAGCCCAGACAGACCAGGGGCAGTTCTTC | TRBJ2-1 | . | TRBV7-6 | . | 14
CASKETGPYEQYF | TGTGCCAGTAAAGAGACAGGGCCCTACGAGCAGTACTTC | TRBJ2-7 | . | TRBV2 | TRBD1 | 13
CASSQVNSGGVWGTDTQYF | TGTGCCAGCAGCCAAGTAAATAGCGGGGGGGTTTGGGGCACAGATACGCAGTATTTT | TRBJ2-3 | . | TRBV4-2 | TRBD2 | 19
CASSLGTSGFWNEQFF | TGTGCCAGCAGCTTAGGGACTAGCGGTTTTTGGAATGAGCAGTTCTTC | TRBJ2-1 | . | TRBV28 | TRBD2 | 16
CASSPENSESYYGYTF | TGTGCCAGCTCACCAGAGAACAGTGAAAGTTACTATGGCTACACCTTC | TRBJ1-2 | . | TRBV18 | . | 16
CASSLPGTASYEQYF | TGTGCCAGCAGCCTGCCTGGGACAGCCTCCTACGAGCAGTACTTC | TRBJ2-7 | . | TRBV7-2 | TRBD1 | 15
CASSFGTDYGYTF | TGTGCCAGCAGCTTTGGGACAGACTATGGCTACACCTTC | TRBJ1-2 | . | TRBV7-9 | TRBD1 | 13
CASSQLAGEDYNEQFF | TGCGCCAGCAGCCAATTAGCGGGTGAAGACTACAATGAGCAGTTCTTC | TRBJ2-1 | . | TRBV4-1 | TRBD2 | 16
CASSQVVLAGELNTGELFF | TGCGCCAGCAGCCAAGTGGTTCTAGCGGGGGAGCTGAACACCGGGGAGCTGTTTTTT | TRBJ2-2 | . | TRBV4-3 | TRBD2 | 19
CASSLGGGGDEQFF | TGTGCCAGCAGCTTAGGAGGTGGGGGAGATGAGCAGTTCTTC | TRBJ2-1 | . | TRBV7-9 | . | 14
CSVEDRLSTGGFGNTIYF | TGCAGCGTTGAAGATCGGTTGTCTACAGGGGGCTTTGGAAACACCATATATTTT | TRBJ1-3 | . | TRBV29-1 | TRBD1 | 18
CASSQDFSAGEWYF | TGCGCCAGCAGCCAAGATTTCTCGGCGGGAGAATGGTATTTT | TRBJ2-3 | . | TRBV4-1 | TRBD2 | 14
CASSIGVSSNQPQHF | TGTGCCAGCAGTATCGGGGTTTCAAGCAATCAGCCCCAGCATTTT | TRBJ1-5 | . | TRBV28 | . | 15
CASSQWGYTEAFF | TGTGCCAGCAGCCAATGGGGGTACACTGAAGCTTTCTTT | TRBJ1-1 | few | TRBV14 | . | 13
CASSLGQTYEQYF | TGTGCCAGCAGCTTAGGCCAGACCTACGAGCAGTACTTC | TRBJ2-7 | . | TRBV11-2 | . | 13
CASSISPYSGRTYNEQFF | TGTGCCAGTAGTATAAGCCCCTACAGCGGGAGGACCTACAATGAGCAGTTCTTC | TRBJ2-1 | once | TRBV19 | TRBD2 | 18
CASSSLRSYNEQFF | TGTGCCAGCAGCTCTCTCCGGTCCTACAATGAGCAGTTCTTC | TRBJ2-1 | . | TRBV11-3 | . | 14
CASSLGDHYNEQFF | TGTGCCAGCAGCTTAGGGGACCATTACAATGAGCAGTTCTTC | TRBJ2-1 | . | TRBV7-9 | . | 14
CASRLDFSVGNQPQHF | TGTGCAAGTCGCTTAGATTTCAGCGTAGGCAATCAGCCCCAGCATTTT | TRBJ1-5 | . | TRBV12-2 | . | 16
CASSRLQAGPTYEQYF | TGCGCCAGCAGCAGACTCCAAGCGGGACCAACCTACGAGCAGTACTTC | TRBJ2-7 | . | TRBV5-1 | TRBD2 | 16
CASSLSHGANGYTF | TGTGCCAGCAGTTTATCTCACGGGGCGAATGGCTACACCTTC | TRBJ1-2 | . | TRBV27 | . | 14
CASSQDGYSPSYEQYF | TGTGCCAGCAGCCAAGATGGGTACTCCCCCTCCTACGAGCAGTACTTC | TRBJ2-7 | few | TRBV4-2 | . | 16
CASSLKYRGEVVNEQFF | TGTGCCAGCAGCTTAAAGTACAGAGGAGAGGTAGTAAATGAGCAGTTCTTC | TRBJ2-1 | . | TRBV7-6 | . | 17
CAWSVIGVLNTEAFF | TGTGCCTGGAGTGTGATAGGGGTCCTTAACACTGAAGCTTTCTTT | TRBJ1-1 | . | TRBV30 | . | 15
CASSPLGGAVEGQPQHF | TGTGCCAGCAGCCCCCTGGGGGGGGCGGTTGAAGGTCAGCCCCAGCATTTT | TRBJ1-5 | . | TRBV7-2 | . | 17